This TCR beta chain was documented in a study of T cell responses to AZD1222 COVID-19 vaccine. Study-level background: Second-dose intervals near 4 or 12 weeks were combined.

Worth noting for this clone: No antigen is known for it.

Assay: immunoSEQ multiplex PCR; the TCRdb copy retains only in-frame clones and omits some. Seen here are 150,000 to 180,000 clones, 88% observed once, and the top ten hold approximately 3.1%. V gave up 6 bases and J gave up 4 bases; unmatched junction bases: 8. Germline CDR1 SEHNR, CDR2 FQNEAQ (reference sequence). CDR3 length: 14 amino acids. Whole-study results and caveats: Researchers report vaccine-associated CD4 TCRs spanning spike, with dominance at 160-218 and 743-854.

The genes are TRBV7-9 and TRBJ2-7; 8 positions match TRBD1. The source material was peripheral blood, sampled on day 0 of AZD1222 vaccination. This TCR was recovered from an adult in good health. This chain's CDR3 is CASREQGEGYEQYF. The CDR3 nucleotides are TGTGCCAGCAGGGAACAGGGGGAAGGGTACGAGCAGTACTTC.